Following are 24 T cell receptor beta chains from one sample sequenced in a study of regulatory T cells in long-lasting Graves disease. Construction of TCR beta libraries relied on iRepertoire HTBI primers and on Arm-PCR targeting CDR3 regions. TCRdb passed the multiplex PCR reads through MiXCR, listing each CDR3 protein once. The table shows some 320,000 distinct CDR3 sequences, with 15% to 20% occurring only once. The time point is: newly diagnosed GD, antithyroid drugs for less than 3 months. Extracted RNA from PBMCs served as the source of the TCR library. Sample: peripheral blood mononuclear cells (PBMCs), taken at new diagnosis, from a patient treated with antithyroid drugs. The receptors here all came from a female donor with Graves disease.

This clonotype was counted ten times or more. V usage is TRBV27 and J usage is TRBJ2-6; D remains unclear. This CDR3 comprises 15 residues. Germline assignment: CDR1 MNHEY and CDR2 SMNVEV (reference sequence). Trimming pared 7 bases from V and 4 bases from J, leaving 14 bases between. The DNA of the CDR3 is TGTGCCAGCAACTCCGGTGGCTTCGGGGCCAACGTCCTGACTTTC. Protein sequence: CASNSGGFGANVLTF.

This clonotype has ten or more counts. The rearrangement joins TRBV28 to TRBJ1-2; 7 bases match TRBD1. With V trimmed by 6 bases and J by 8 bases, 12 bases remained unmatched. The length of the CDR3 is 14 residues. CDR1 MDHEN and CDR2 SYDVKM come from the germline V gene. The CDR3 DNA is TGTGCCAGCAGGTCGACAGGGCTACTAGAAGGCTACACCTTC. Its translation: CASRSTGLLEGYTF.

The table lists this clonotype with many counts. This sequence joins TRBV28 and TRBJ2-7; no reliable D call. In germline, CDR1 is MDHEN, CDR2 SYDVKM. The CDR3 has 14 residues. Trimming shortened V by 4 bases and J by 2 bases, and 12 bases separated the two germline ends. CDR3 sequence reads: CASSSLDRTYEQYF. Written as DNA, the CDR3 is TGTGCCAGCAGTTCCCTCGACCGAACCTACGAGCAGTACTTC. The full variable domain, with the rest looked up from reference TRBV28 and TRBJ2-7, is DVKVTQSSRYLVKRTGEKVFLECVQDMDHENMFWYRQDPGLGLRLIYFSYDVKMKEKGDIPEGYSVSREKKERFSLILESASTNQTSMYLCASSSLDRTYEQYFGPGTRLTVT.

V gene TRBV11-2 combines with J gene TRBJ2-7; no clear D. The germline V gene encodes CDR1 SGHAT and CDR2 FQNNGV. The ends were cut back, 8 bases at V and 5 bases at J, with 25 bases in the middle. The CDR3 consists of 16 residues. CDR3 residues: CASSPGYRAATNEQYF. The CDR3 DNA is TGTGCCAGCTCACCAGGCTACCGGGCGGCAACTAACGAGCAGTACTTC. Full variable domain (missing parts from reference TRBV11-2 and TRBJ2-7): EAGVAQSPRYKIIEKRQSVAFWCNPISGHATLYWYQQILGQGPKLLIQFQNNGVVDDSQLPKDRFSAERLKGVDSTLKIQPAKLEDSAVYLCASSPGYRAATNEQYFGPGTRLTVT.

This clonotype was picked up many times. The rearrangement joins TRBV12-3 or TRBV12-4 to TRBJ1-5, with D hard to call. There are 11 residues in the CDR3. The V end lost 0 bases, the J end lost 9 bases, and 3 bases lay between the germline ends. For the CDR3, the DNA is TGTGCCAGCAGTTTAGCGTGGCCCCAGCATTTT. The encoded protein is CASSLAWPQHF.

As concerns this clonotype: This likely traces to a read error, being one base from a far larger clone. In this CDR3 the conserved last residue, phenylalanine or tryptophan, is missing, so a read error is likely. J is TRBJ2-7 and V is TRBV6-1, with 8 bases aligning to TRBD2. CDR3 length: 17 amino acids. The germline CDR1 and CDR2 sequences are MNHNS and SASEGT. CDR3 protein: CAISESPSGRDRYEQYY. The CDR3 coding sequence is TGTGCCATCAGTGAGTCCCCAAGCGGGAGAGATCGCTACGAGCAGTACTAC.

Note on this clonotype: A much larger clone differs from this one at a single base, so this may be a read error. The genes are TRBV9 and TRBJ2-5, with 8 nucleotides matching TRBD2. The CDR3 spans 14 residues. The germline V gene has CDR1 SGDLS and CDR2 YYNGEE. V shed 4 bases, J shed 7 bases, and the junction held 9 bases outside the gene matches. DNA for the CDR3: TGTGCCAGCAGCCTCTGGACTAGCCGAGGGACCCAGTACTTC. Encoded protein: CASSLWTSRGTQYF.

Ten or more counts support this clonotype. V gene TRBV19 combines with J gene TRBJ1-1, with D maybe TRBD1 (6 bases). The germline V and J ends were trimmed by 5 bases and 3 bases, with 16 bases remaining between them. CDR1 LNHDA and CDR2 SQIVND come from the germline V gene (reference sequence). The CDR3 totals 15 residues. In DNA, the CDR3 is TGTGCCAGTAGTTCCGAAGGGGGGGGGGACACTGAAGCTTTCTTT. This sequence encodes CASSSEGGGDTEAFF.

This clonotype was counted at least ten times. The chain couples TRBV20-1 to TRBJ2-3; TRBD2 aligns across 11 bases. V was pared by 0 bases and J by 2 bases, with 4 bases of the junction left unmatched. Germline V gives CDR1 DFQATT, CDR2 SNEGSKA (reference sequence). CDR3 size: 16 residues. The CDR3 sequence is CSARDPSGRHTDTQYF. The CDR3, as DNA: TGCAGTGCTAGAGACCCTAGCGGGAGGCACACAGATACGCAGTATTTT.

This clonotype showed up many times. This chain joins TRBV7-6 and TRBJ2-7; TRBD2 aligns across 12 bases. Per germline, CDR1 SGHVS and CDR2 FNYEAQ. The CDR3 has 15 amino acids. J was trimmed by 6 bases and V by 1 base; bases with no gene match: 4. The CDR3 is CASSLVSSGRGEQYF. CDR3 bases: TGTGCCAGCAGCTTAGTGTCTAGCGGGAGGGGCGAGCAGTACTTC.

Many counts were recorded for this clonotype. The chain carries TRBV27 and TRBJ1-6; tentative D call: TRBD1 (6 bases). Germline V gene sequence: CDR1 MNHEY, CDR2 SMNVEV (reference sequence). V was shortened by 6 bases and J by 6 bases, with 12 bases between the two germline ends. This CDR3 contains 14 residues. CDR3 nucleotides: TGTGCCAGCAGCCTAGGACAGTTTAATTCACCCCTCCACTTT. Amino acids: CASSLGQFNSPLHF.

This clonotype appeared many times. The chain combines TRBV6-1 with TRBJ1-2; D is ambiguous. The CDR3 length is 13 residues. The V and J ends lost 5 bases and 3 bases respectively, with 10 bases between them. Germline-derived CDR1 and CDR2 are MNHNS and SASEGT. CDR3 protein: CASSILGYYGYTF. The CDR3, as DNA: TGTGCCAGCAGTATCCTTGGGTACTATGGCTACACCTTC.

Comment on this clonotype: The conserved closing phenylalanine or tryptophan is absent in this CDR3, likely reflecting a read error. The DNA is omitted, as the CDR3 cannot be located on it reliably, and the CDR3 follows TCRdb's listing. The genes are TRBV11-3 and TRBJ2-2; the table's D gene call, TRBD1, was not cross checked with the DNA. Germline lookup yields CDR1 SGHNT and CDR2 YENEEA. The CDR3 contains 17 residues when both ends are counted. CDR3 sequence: CASSPGQGQSGAGELCL.

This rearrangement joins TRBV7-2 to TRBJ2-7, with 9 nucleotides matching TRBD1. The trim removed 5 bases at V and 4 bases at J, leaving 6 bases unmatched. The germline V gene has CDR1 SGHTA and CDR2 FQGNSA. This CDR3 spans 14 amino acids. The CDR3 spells CASSLQTGGYEQYF. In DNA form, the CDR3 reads TGTGCCAGCAGCCTCCAGACAGGGGGTTACGAGCAGTACTTC.

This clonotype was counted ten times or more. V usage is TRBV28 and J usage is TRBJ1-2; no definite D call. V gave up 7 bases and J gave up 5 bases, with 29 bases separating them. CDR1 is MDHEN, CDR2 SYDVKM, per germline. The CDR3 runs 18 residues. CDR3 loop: CASKTNTGRTHLLYGYTF. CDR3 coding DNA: TGTGCCAGCAAAACGAACACCGGGAGGACCCACCTCTTGTATGGCTACACCTTC.

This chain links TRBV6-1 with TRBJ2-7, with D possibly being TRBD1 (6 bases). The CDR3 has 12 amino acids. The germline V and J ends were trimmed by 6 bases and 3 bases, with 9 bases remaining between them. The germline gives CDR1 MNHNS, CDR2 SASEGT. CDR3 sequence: CASRIQGYEQYF. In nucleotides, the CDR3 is TGTGCCAGCAGGATACAGGGCTACGAGCAGTACTTC.

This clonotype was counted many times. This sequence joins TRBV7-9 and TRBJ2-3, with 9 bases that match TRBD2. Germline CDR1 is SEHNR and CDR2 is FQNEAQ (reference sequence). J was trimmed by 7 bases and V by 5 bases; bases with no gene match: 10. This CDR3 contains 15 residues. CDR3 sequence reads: CASSRSGGEGNTQYF. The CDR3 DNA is TGTGCCAGCAGCCGTAGCGGGGGCGAGGGGAATACGCAGTATTTT.

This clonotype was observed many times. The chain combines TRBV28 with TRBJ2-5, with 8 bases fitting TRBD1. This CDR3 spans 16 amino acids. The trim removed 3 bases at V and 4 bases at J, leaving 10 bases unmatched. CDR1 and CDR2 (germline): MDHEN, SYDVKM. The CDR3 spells CASSFLLRGRPETQYF. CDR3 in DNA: TGTGCCAGCAGTTTCCTCCTCAGGGGGCGACCAGAGACCCAGTACTTC.

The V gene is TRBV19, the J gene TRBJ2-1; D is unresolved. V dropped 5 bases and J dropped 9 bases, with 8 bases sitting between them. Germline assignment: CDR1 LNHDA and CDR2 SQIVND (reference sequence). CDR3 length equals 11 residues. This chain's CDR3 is CASSSMIEQFF. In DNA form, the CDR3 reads TGTGCCAGTAGTTCCATGATTGAGCAGTTCTTC.

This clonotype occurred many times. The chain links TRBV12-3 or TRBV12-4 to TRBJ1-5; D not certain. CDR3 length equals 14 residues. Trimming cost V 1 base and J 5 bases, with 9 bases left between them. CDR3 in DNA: TGTGCCAGCAGTTTAGGAGGTACCCATCAGCCCCAGCATTTT. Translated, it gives CASSLGGTHQPQHF.

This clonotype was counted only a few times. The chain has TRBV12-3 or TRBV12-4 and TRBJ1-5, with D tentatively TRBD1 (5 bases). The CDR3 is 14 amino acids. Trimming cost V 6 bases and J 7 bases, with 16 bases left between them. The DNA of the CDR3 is TGTGCCAGCAGCCGAACGGGGGGATGGCAGCCCCAGCATTTT. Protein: CASSRTGGWQPQHF.

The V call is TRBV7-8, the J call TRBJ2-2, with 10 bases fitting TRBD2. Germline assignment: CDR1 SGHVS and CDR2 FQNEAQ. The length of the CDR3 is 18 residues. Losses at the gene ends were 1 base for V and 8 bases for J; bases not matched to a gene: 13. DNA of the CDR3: TGTGCCAGCAGCTTAGGCTCGGGTCTAGCGGGAGCGTGGGGGGAGCTGTTTTTT. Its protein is CASSLGSGLAGAWGELFF.

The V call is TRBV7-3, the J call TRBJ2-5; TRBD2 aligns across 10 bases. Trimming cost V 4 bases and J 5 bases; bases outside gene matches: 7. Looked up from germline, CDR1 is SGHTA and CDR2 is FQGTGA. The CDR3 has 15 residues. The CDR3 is CASSSLAGAGETQYF. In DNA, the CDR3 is TGTGCCAGCAGCTCCCTAGCGGGAGCGGGTGAGACCCAGTACTTC.

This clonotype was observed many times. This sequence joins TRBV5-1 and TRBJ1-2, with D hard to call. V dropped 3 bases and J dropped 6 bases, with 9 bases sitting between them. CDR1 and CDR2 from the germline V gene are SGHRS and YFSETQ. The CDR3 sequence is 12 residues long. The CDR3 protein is CASSYGANGYTF. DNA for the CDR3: TGCGCCAGCAGCTACGGCGCGAATGGCTACACCTTC.